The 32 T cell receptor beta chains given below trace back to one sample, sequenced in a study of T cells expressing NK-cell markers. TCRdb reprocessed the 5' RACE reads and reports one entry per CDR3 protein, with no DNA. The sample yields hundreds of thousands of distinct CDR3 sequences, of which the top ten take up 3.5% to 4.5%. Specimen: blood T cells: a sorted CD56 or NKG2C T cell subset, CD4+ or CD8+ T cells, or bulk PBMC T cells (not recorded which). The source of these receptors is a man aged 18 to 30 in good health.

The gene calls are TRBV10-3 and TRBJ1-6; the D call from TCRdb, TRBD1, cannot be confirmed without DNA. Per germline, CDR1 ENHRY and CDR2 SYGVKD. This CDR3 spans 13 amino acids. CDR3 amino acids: CAIRDTGNSPLHF.

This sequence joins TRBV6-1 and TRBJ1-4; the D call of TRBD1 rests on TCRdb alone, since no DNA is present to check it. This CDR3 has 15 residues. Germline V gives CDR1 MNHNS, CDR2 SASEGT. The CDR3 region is CASSPRDIGLEKLFF.

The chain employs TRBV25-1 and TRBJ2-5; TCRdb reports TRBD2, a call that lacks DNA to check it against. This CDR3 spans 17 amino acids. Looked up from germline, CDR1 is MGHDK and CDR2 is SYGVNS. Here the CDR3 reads CASSDFGEGRVGETQYF.

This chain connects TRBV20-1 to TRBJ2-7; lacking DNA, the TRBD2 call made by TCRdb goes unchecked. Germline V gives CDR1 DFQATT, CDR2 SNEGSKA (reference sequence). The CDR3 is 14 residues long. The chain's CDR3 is CSARLGVGGSEQYF.

CDR3 loop: CATKPVSGSGETQYF. The chain joins TRBV15 to TRBJ2-5; checking the TCRdb D call of TRBD2 is not possible without DNA. CDR1 is LNHNV, CDR2 YYDKDF, per germline (reference sequence). This CDR3 contains 15 residues.

The CDR3 here is CASSNRQTDFTDTQYF. The chain joins TRBV4-1 to TRBJ2-3; as DNA is missing, the TRBD1 call by TCRdb cannot be tested. The CDR3 contains 16 residues. Germline CDR1 and CDR2: MGHRA and YSYEKL.

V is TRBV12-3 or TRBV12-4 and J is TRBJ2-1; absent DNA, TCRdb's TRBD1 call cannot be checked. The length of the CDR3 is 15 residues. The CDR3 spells CASSWGSGDYNEQFF.

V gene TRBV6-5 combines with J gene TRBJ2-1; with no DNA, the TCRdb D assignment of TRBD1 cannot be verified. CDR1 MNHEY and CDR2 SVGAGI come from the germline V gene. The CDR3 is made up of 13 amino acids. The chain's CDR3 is CASSYSVGVEQFF.

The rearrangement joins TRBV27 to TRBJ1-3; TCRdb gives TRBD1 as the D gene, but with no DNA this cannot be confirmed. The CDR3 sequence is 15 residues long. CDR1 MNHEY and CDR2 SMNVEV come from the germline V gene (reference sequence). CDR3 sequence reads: CASSPWDRTGNTIYF.

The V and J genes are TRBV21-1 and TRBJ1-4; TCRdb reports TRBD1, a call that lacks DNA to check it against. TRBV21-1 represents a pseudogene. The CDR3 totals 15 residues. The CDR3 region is CASSRGQGLNEKLFF.

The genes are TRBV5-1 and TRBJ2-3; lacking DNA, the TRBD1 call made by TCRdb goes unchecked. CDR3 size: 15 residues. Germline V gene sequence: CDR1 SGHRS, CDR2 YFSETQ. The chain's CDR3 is CASSLGSGGPDTQYF.

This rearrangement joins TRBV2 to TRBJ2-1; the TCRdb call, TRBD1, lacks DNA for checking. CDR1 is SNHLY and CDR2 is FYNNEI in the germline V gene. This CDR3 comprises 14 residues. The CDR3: CASSEGWGFNEQFF.

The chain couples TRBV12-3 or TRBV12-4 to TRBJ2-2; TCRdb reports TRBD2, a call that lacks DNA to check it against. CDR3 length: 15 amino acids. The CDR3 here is CASSFRTSFTGELFF.

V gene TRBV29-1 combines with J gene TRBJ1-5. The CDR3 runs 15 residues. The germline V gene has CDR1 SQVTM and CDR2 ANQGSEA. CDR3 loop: CSVAVGQSRNQPQHF.

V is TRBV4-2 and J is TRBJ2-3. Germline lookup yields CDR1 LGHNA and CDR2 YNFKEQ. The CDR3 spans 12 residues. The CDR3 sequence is CASSPDSFSQYF.

The CDR3 reads CASSSQGAGKNIQYF. V is TRBV11-2 and J is TRBJ2-4; TCRdb's D call, TRBD1, is unchecked because there is no DNA. Germline V gene sequence: CDR1 SGHAT, CDR2 FQNNGV. CDR3 length: 15 residues.

The CDR3 region is CASNKGQGGETQYF. The rearrangement links TRBV11-1 to TRBJ2-5; TCRdb's assignment of TRBD1 cannot be checked, as there is no DNA. Germline loops: CDR1 SGHAT, CDR2 FQDESV (reference sequence). This CDR3 has 14 amino acids.

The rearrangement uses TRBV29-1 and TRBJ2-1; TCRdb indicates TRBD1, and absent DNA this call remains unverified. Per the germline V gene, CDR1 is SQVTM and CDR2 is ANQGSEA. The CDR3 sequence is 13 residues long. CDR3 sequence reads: CSVGSLVSNEQFF.

The CDR3 here is CSASGGGGGTEAFF. This chain connects TRBV20-1 to TRBJ1-1. The CDR3 extends over 14 amino acids. Germline CDR1 and CDR2: DFQATT and SNEGSKA (reference sequence).

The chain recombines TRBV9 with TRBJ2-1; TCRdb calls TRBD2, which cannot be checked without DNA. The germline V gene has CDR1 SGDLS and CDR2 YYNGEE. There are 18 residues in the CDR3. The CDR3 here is CASSVSNYRTSGYNEQFF.

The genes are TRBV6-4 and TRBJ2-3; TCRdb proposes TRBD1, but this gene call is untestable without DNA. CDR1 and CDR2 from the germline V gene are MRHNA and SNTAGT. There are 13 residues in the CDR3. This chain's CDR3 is CASSAGGTDTQYF.

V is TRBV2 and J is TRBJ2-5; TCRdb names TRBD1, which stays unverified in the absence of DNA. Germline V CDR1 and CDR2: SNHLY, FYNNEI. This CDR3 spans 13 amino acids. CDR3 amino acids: CASTSGARETQYF. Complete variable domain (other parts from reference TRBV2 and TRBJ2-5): EPEVTQTPSHQVTQMGQEVILRCVPISNHLYFYWYRQILGQKVEFLVSFYNNEISEKSEIFDDQFSVERPDGSNFTLKIRSTKLEDSAMYFCASTSGARETQYFGPGTRLLVL.

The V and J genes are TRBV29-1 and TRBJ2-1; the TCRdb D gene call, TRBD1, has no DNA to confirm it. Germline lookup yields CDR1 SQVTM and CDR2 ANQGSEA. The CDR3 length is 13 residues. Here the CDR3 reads CSAGPGPESEQFF.

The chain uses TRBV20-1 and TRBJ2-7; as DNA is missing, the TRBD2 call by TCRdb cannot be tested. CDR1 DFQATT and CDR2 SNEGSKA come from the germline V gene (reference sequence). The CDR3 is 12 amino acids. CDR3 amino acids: CSGAGGPREQYF.

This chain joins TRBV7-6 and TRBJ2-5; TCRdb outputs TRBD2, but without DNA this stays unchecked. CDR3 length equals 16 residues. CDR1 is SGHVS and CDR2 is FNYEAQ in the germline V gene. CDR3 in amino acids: CASSLVAGVPQETQYF. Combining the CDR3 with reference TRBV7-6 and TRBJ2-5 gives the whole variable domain GAGVSQSPRYKVTKRGQDVALRCDPISGHVSLYWYRQALGQGPEFLTYFNYEAQQDKSGLPNDRFSAERPEGSISTLTIQRTEQRDSAMYRCASSLVAGVPQETQYFGPGTRLLVL.

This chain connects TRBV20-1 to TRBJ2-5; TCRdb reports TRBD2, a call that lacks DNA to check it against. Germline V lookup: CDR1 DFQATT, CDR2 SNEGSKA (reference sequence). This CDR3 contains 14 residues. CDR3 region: CSASAGVGQETQYF.

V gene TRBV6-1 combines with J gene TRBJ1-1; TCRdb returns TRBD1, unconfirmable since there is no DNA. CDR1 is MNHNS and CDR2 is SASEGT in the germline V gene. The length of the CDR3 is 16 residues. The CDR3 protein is CASRSQGRVTNTEAFF.

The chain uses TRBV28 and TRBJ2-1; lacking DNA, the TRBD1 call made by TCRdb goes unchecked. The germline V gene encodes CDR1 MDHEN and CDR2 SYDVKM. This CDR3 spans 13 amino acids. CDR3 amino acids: CASSFGTGNEQFF.

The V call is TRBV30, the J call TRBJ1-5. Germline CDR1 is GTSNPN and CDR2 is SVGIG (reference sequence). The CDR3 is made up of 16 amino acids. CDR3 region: CAWSFAQPYSNQPQHF.

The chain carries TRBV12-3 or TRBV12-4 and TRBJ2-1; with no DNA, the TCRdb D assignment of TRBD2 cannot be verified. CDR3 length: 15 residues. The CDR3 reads CASSGKGLAYNEQFF.

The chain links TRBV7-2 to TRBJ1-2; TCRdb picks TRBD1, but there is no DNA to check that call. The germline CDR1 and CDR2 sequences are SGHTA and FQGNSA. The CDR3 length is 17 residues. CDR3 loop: CASSLATGGVSNYGYTF.

CDR3 region: CSARPTEPNEKLFF. This chain links TRBV20-1 with TRBJ1-4; the TRBD1 assignment by TCRdb is unverifiable without DNA. This CDR3 is built from 14 residues. Germline CDR1 reads DFQATT; CDR2 reads SNEGSKA (reference sequence).